This T cell receptor (beta chain) stems from a study of blood T cell repertoires in COVID-19. Study as a whole: In each case, the material was cDNA or gDNA derived from T cells, B-cell-depleted T cells, or PBMCs.

Profiling relied on immunoSEQ multiplex PCR, and the TCRdb table lists in-frame clones only, not all of them. This sample has nearly 350,000 clones; around 91% occur once, and the top ten carry 3% to 4%. Germline V gene lookup returns CDR1 WSHSY and CDR2 SAAADI. Between the trimmed V and J ends, which lost 0 bases and 6 bases, there was a span of 9 bases. The CDR3 is 14 amino acids. The TCR was taken from a woman younger than 30 who had recovered from COVID-19. What was sequenced was peripheral blood. The rearrangement uses TRBV10-2 and TRBJ1-5; D perhaps matches TRBD1 (5 bases). The CDR3 DNA reads TGCGCCAGCAGTGAGTCGAACGGGGGTCAGCCCCAGCATTTT. As protein: CASSESNGGQPQHF.